Below are 8 T cell receptor beta chains sequenced from a single sample in a study of cytomegalovirus exposure and HLA in healthy donors. PCR was performed using 60 Vbeta and 13 Jbeta primers. Libraries were prepared by immunoSEQ multiplex PCR; TCRdb keeps only in-frame clonotypes and omits some of them. The repertoire holds about 37,000 clones, with roughly 79% as singletons. Sample: PBMCs. The source is a woman in her thirties or forties in good health and CMV-seronegative.

This clone appeared a single time. The chain joins TRBV4-3 to TRBJ2-2; TRBD2 agrees at 10 bases. The CDR3 runs to 18 residues. The trim removed 2 bases at V and 6 bases at J, leaving 12 bases unmatched. The germline V gene has CDR1 LGHNA and CDR2 YSLEER. This chain's CDR3 is CASSQRLAGATGAGELFF. CDR3 sequence (DNA): TGCGCCAGCAGCCAAAGGCTAGCGGGGGCTACAGGGGCCGGGGAGCTGTTTTTT.

The chain combines TRBV7-2 with TRBJ2-2; a possible D gene is TRBD2 (6 bases). In germline, CDR1 is SGHTA, CDR2 FQGNSA. Trimming took 5 bases from V and 4 from J, leaving 14 bases between them. The CDR3 is 15 residues long. CDR3 sequence (DNA): TGTGCCAGCAGCCCTCGACCGCGGGGCACCGGGGAGCTGTTTTTT. Its protein is CASSPRPRGTGELFF.

The rearrangement joins TRBV14 to TRBJ2-2; D remains unclear. Germline V gene lookup returns CDR1 SGHDN and CDR2 FVKESK. Trimming removed 0 bases at V and 5 bases at J, with 7 bases between. The CDR3 has 14 amino acids. CDR3 region: CASSQDLRTGELFF. Written as DNA, the CDR3 is TGTGCCAGCAGCCAAGATTTGAGGACCGGGGAGCTGTTTTTT.

This rearrangement joins TRBV7-6 to TRBJ2-1; 8 nucleotides line up with TRBD2. Germline trimming cut 3 bases from V and 2 bases from J; bases unmatched to any gene: 3. From germline, CDR1 is SGHVS and CDR2 FNYEAQ. This CDR3 contains 15 residues. The CDR3 DNA sequence: TGTGCCAGCAGCTTCGGGGGGGGGCCCTACAATGAGCAGTTCTTC. Its translation: CASSFGGGPYNEQFF.

The chain recombines TRBV2 with TRBJ2-3; D perhaps matches TRBD2 (6 bases). Germline V gives CDR1 SNHLY, CDR2 FYNNEI. V was cut by 7 bases and J by 11 bases, with 22 bases left in between. The CDR3 has 14 amino acids. Written as DNA, the CDR3 is TGTGCCAGCACTAACGCCCGGGGGACCCTCGGGCAGTATTTT. Its protein is CASTNARGTLGQYF. Full variable domain (outside the CDR3, taken from reference TRBV2 and TRBJ2-3): EPEVTQTPSHQVTQMGQEVILRCVPISNHLYFYWYRQILGQKVEFLVSFYNNEISEKSEIFDDQFSVERPDGSNFTLKIRSTKLEDSAMYFCASTNARGTLGQYFGPGTRLTVL.

This chain links TRBV20-1 with TRBJ1-1, with D maybe TRBD1 (6 bases). The CDR3 contains 11 residues. Trimming pared 3 bases from V and 11 bases from J, leaving 13 bases between. Germline V lookup: CDR1 DFQATT, CDR2 SNEGSKA (reference sequence). In DNA, the CDR3 is TGCAGTGCTAGGAGGGGGGGGGTGGCTTTCTTT. This translates into CSARRGGVAFF.

This clone was seen a handful of times. V usage is TRBV7-9 and J usage is TRBJ2-1; TRBD2 might be the D (5 bases). This CDR3 is built from 14 residues. V was cut by 5 bases and J by 3 bases, with 11 bases left in between. The germline CDR1 and CDR2 sequences are SEHNR and FQNEAQ (reference sequence). The chain's CDR3 is CASSTRTVYNEQFF. Here the CDR3 DNA reads TGTGCCAGCAGCACCAGGACTGTCTACAATGAGCAGTTCTTC.

The V call is TRBV5-6, the J call TRBJ1-1; 7 bases fit TRBD1. The V segment lost 3 bases and the J segment 3 bases; nucleotides outside the gene matches: 11. The CDR3 consists of 16 residues. Germline V CDR1 and CDR2: SGHDT, YYEEEE. The CDR3 loop reads CASSSTGVSRDTEAFF. CDR3 bases: TGTGCCAGCAGCTCCACAGGGGTTAGCAGGGACACTGAAGCTTTCTTT.